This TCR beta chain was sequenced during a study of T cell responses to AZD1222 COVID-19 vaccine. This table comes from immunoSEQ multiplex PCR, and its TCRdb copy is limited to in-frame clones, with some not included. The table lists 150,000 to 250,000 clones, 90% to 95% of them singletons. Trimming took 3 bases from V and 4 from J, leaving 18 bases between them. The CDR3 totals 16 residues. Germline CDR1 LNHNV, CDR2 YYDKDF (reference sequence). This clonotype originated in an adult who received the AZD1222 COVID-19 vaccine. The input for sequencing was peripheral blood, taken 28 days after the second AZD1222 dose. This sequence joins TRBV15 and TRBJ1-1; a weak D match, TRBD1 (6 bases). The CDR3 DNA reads TGTGCCACCAGCAGCGGACAGATTTTCTTTGGCACTGAAGCTTTCTTT. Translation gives CATSSGQIFFGTEAFF.